Shown below are 24 T cell receptor beta chains from a single sample sequenced in a study of cytomegalovirus exposure and HLA in healthy donors. The primer mix had 60 Vbeta and 13 Jbeta primers. Profiled with immunoSEQ multiplex PCR; TCRdb holds only in-frame clones, not every one. The data show approximately 120,000 clones, under 90% seen once. The sequencing sample was made of PBMCs. All receptors come from a woman aged 25-40 years in good health and CMV-seronegative.

The chain links TRBV29-1 to TRBJ2-1; 13 bases line up with TRBD2. The CDR3 contains 14 residues. V was clipped by 7 bases and J by 10 bases; unmatched bases: 10. From germline, CDR1 is SQVTM and CDR2 ANQGSEA. The DNA of the CDR3 is TGCAGCGCTCAACTAGCGGGAGGGCGGGGGGAGCAGTTCTTC. Amino acids: CSAQLAGGRGEQFF.

CDR3 region: CASSLSRGTAREAFF. DNA of the CDR3: TGTGCCAGCAGTTTAAGTCGTGGCACAGCCCGTGAAGCTTTCTTT. The chain recombines TRBV27 with TRBJ1-1; the D is unclear. This CDR3 spans 15 amino acids. Germline V gives CDR1 MNHEY, CDR2 SMNVEV (reference sequence). Trimming left V 2 bases short and J 7 bases short, with 17 bases between.

This chain uses TRBV6-1 with TRBJ2-3; tentative D call: TRBD1 (5 bases). V was cut by 6 bases and J by 0 bases, with 13 bases left in between. The CDR3 has 15 amino acids. The germline CDR1 and CDR2 sequences are MNHNS and SASEGT. The CDR3 coding sequence is TGTGCCAGCAGGGACAACGCAGGGAGCACAGATACGCAGTATTTT. Residues: CASRDNAGSTDTQYF.

This clone has just a few counts. The chain employs TRBV5-4 and TRBJ2-1; perhaps TRBD1 as D (5 bases). Per germline, CDR1 SGHNT and CDR2 YYREEE (reference sequence). V shed 2 bases and J shed 13 bases, with 19 bases lying between them. CDR3 length: 14 residues. The CDR3 loop is CASSFHVGNQGQFF. The DNA for the CDR3 is TGTGCCAGCAGCTTTCATGTTGGAAACCAGGGACAGTTCTTC.

The V and J genes are TRBV5-5 and TRBJ2-7, with 9 bases matching TRBD2. CDR1 is SGHKS, CDR2 YYEKEE, per germline (reference sequence). After removal of 1 base from V and 2 bases from J, the junction contained 13 bases not matched to a gene. This CDR3 is 18 amino acids long. CDR3 nucleotide sequence: TGTGCCAGCAGCTTGTTGGCGGTCGGAGGCGGGAGGGCCTACGAGCAGTACTTC. This sequence encodes CASSLLAVGGGRAYEQYF. Full variable domain (rest looked up from reference TRBV5-5 and TRBJ2-7): DAGVTQSPTHLIKTRGQQVTLRCSPISGHKSVSWYQQVLGQGPQFIFQYYEKEERGRGNFPDRFSARQFPNYSSELNVNALLLGDSALYLCASSLLAVGGGRAYEQYFGPGTRLTVT.

The sample holds one count of this clone. J is TRBJ2-2 and V is TRBV5-1, with TRBD2 as a possible D gene (5 bases). Between the trimmed V and J ends, which lost 4 bases and 0 bases, there was a span of 13 bases. Germline CDR1 and CDR2: SGHRS and YFSETQ. The CDR3 has 16 residues. CDR3 amino acids: CASSRREESNTGELFF. The CDR3, as DNA: TGCGCCAGCAGCCGCCGGGAAGAATCGAACACCGGGGAGCTGTTTTTT.

The rearrangement joins TRBV11-1 to TRBJ2-3, with 10 positions matching TRBD2. There are 17 residues in the CDR3. Looked up from germline, CDR1 is SGHAT and CDR2 is FQDESV (reference sequence). Trimming cost V 5 bases and J 1 base; bases outside gene matches: 9. The CDR3 protein is CASSQTIGTSGTDTQYF. CDR3 sequence (DNA): TGTGCCAGCAGCCAAACCATCGGGACTAGCGGCACAGATACGCAGTATTTT.

The V gene is TRBV5-1, the J gene TRBJ2-7; D remains ambiguous. Trimming took 4 bases from V and 1 from J, leaving 3 bases between them. The CDR3 covers 11 residues. Germline CDR1 reads SGHRS; CDR2 reads YFSETQ. The CDR3 region is CASSRSYEQYF. The DNA of the CDR3 is TGCGCCAGCAGCCGGTCCTACGAGCAGTACTTC.

This clone was seen only a few times. The V gene is TRBV18, the J gene TRBJ1-2; D is possibly TRBD1 (6 bases). Germline V CDR1 and CDR2: KGHSH, LQKENI. Deletions cut 4 bases from V and 0 bases from J, with 9 bases between. This CDR3 region has 14 residues. The DNA for the CDR3 is TGTGCCAGCTCACAGGACAGCACTAACTATGGCTACACCTTC. Its protein is CASSQDSTNYGYTF.

This clone was recorded once. This chain uses TRBV7-2 with TRBJ2-2; 13 nucleotides agree with TRBD2. CDR3 size: 17 residues. Trimming at V came to 3 bases and at J to 4 bases, leaving 5 bases not matched to a gene. The V gene's germline CDR1 is SGHTA and CDR2 FQGNSA. CDR3 region: CASSFTGLAGLTGELFF. As DNA, the CDR3 is TGTGCCAGCAGCTTTACGGGACTAGCGGGACTCACCGGGGAGCTGTTTTTT.

V is TRBV27 and J is TRBJ2-7; D gene ambiguous. This CDR3 has 16 amino acids. CDR1 MNHEY and CDR2 SMNVEV come from the germline V gene (reference sequence). V dropped 5 bases and J dropped 3 bases, with 20 bases sitting between them. The chain's CDR3 is CASSPPYPPGSYEQYF. CDR3 bases: TGTGCCAGCAGTCCCCCCTATCCTCCAGGCAGCTACGAGCAGTACTTC.

The chain is built from TRBV28 and TRBJ2-3, with D possibly TRBD1 on 6 matching bases. The CDR3 sequence is 12 residues long. V lost 8 bases to trimming and J lost 0 bases, with 6 bases between them. Germline V lookup: CDR1 MDHEN, CDR2 SYDVKM. CDR3 nucleotide sequence: TGTGCCAGCGGGGGCAGCACAGATACGCAGTATTTT. It encodes CASGGSTDTQYF.

The chain carries TRBV10-2 and TRBJ2-3; TRBD2 agrees at 9 bases. Trimming removed 7 bases from V and 0 bases from J; junction bases left unmatched: 2. The CDR3 covers 14 residues. CDR1 is WSHSY and CDR2 is SAAADI in the germline V gene. CDR3 nucleotides: TGCGCCAGCATAAGCGGGAGGAGCACAGATACGCAGTATTTT. Translation: CASISGRSTDTQYF.

The V call is TRBV7-9, the J call TRBJ2-3, with a weak D call TRBD2 (7 bases). The CDR3 sequence is 16 residues long. The germline V gene has CDR1 SEHNR and CDR2 FQNEAQ (reference sequence). Trimming pared 5 bases from V and 4 bases from J, leaving 19 bases between. CDR3 region: CASSQPTGRGSDTQYF. CDR3 coding DNA: TGTGCCAGCAGCCAGCCCACAGGGAGGGGTTCAGATACGCAGTATTTT.

This clone came up once. The chain couples TRBV6-4 to TRBJ2-3; the match to TRBD2 covers 7 bases. CDR3 length equals 13 residues. J was trimmed by 5 bases and V by 9 bases; bases with no gene match: 8. The germline gives CDR1 MRHNA, CDR2 SNTAGT. The CDR3 is CASSRTRLDTQYF. The CDR3 DNA follows: TGTGCCAGTTCGCGGACTAGATTAGATACGCAGTATTTT.

This clone has a single count. The gene calls are TRBV19 and TRBJ1-1; the match to TRBD1 covers 9 bases. Germline V gene data show CDR1 as LNHDA and CDR2 as SQIVND (reference sequence). The CDR3 extends over 15 amino acids. Trimming cost V 4 bases and J 4 bases; bases outside gene matches: 7. CDR3 residues: CASSKGGTGSTEAFF. DNA of the CDR3: TGTGCCAGTAGTAAGGGTGGGACAGGGAGCACTGAAGCTTTCTTT.

V and J are TRBV19 and TRBJ2-3; TRBD2 matches at 7 bases. After removal of 9 bases from V and 0 bases from J, the junction contained 9 bases not matched to a gene. The CDR3 is made up of 15 amino acids. Germline lookup yields CDR1 LNHDA and CDR2 SQIVND (reference sequence). CDR3 protein: CASQRTRTSTDTQYF. For the CDR3, the DNA is TGTGCCAGCCAGAGGACTAGAACTAGCACAGATACGCAGTATTTT.

The V gene is TRBV11-2, the J gene TRBJ1-1; 8 bases map to TRBD1. This CDR3 is built from 13 residues. In germline, CDR1 is SGHAT, CDR2 FQNNGV. V was clipped by 6 bases and J by 8 bases; unmatched bases: 8. CDR3 region: CASRRVGTGEAFF. The CDR3 DNA follows: TGTGCCAGCAGACGAGTTGGGACAGGCGAAGCTTTCTTT.

The gene calls are TRBV10-3 and TRBJ2-2, with TRBD2 as a possible D gene (6 bases). V was clipped by 11 bases and J by 5 bases, with 15 bases between them. The germline V gene has CDR1 ENHRY and CDR2 SYGVKD. The CDR3 contains 13 residues. CDR3 nucleotide sequence: TGTGCCGCCGGACGGAGGGAAACCGGGGAGCTGTTTTTT. This encodes CAAGRRETGELFF.

This chain links TRBV7-2 with TRBJ2-2, with 10 bases aligning to TRBD2. CDR1 is SGHTA and CDR2 is FQGNSA in the germline V gene. This CDR3 region has 17 residues. V dropped 2 bases and J dropped 5; count of bases not matched to a gene: 8. The CDR3 DNA reads TGTGCCAGCAGCTTATCAGGGCTAGCGGGAGTAACCGGGGAGCTGTTTTTT. The encoded protein is CASSLSGLAGVTGELFF. Based on the CDR3 plus reference TRBV7-2 and TRBJ2-2, the full variable domain is GAGVSQSPSNKVTEKGKDVELRCDPISGHTALYWYRQSLGQGLEFLIYFQGNSAPDKSGLPSDRFSAERTGGSVSTLTIQRTQQEDSAVYLCASSLSGLAGVTGELFFGEGSRLTVL.

This clone was picked up a small number of times. The chain combines TRBV5-1 with TRBJ2-3; 7 bases are shared with TRBD2. V shed 7 bases, J shed 2 bases, and the junction held 7 bases outside the gene matches. The CDR3 has 14 amino acids. Germline V gives CDR1 SGHRS, CDR2 YFSETQ. CDR3 protein: CASGGGSLTDTQYF. CDR3 in DNA: TGCGCCAGCGGGGGAGGGAGCCTCACAGATACGCAGTATTTT.

J is TRBJ2-7 and V is TRBV5-6, with 11 bases aligning to TRBD1. CDR3 size: 16 residues. Germline V gene sequence: CDR1 SGHDT, CDR2 YYEEEE. Trimming took 6 bases from V and 1 from J; bases not matched to a gene: 9. DNA of the CDR3: TGTGCCAGCAACCATTTCCGGGACAGGGGGTCCTACGAGCAGTACTTC. Translation gives CASNHFRDRGSYEQYF. The variable domain in full, with the rest retrieved from reference TRBV5-6 and TRBJ2-7, is DAGVTQSPTHLIKTRGQQVTLRCSPKSGHDTVSWYQQALGQGPQFIFQYYEEEERQRGNFPDRFSGHQFPNYSSELNVNALLLGDSALYLCASNHFRDRGSYEQYFGPGTRLTVT.

The chain uses TRBV11-3 and TRBJ1-1; perhaps TRBD1 as D (6 bases). V gave up 5 bases and J gave up 3 bases, with 13 bases separating them. Germline assignment: CDR1 SGHNT and CDR2 YENEEA. The CDR3 extends over 14 amino acids. The CDR3 spells CASSGGQPDTEAFF. The CDR3, as DNA: TGTGCCAGCAGCGGCGGACAGCCCGACACTGAAGCTTTCTTT.

The chain couples TRBV2 to TRBJ1-1, with TRBD1 matching 7 bases. Germline CDR1 reads SNHLY; CDR2 reads FYNNEI. This CDR3 has 15 residues. Trimming cost V 6 bases and J 0 bases; bases outside gene matches: 7. The CDR3 reads CASSWVGTVNTEAFF. CDR3 sequence (DNA): TGTGCCAGCAGCTGGGTGGGGACAGTGAACACTGAAGCTTTCTTT.